The sequence of this T cell receptor (beta chain) was determined in a study of patients and donors after allogeneic stem cell transplantation. CDR1 is ENHRY, CDR2 SYGVKD, per germline. The V gene end was trimmed by 6 bases and the J gene end by 7 bases; junction bases not matched to a gene: 10. The CDR3 contains 16 residues. This clonotype appeared once. TCRdb ran MiXCR on the RT-PCR reads and lists one entry per CDR3 protein. The sample has 150,000 to 200,000 distinct CDR3 sequences, more than 35% seen once. The clonotype comes from a human donor who was either an allogeneic HSCT recipient or a stem cell or donor lymphocyte infusion donor (not recorded which). It is not recorded whose cells these are; they may come from a transplant donor. V is TRBV10-3 and J is TRBJ2-2, with 11 bases that match TRBD2. The sample taken for sequencing was blood, either unsorted or a sorted T cell fraction (not recorded which). In DNA, the CDR3 is TGTGCCATCAGCGACCCGACTAGCGGGATAGTCGGGGAGCTGTTTTTT. Amino acids: CAISDPTSGIVGELFF.